This TCR beta chain emerged from a study of blood T cell repertoires in COVID-19. In the study overall: Acute and convalescent COVID-19 samples came from the United States, Italy and Spain.

The CDR3 is 14 residues long. With 6 bases clipped from V and 5 bases from J, the junction kept 6 bases outside the gene matches. CDR1 and CDR2 (germline): SNHLY, FYNNEI. The data were produced by immunoSEQ multiplex PCR, yet TCRdb's version contains in-frame clones alone and is incomplete. The sample yields 60,000 to 75,000 clones, 75% to 95% seen once. Seattle patients were enrolled while actively infected and followed longitudinally. The sample taken for sequencing was peripheral blood. This sequence joins TRBV2 and TRBJ2-5; TRBD1 matches at 10 bases. The receptor was derived from a man aged 40-49 years with COVID-19, enrolled during active disease. The CDR3 is CASSDRGQRETQYF. The CDR3 DNA sequence: TGTGCCAGCAGCGACAGGGGGCAGAGGGAGACCCAGTACTTC.